This T cell receptor beta chain is from a study of T cell repertoires in cytomegalovirus infection. Study in general: TCR beta signatures that were public indicated CMV infection and matching HLA type.

TCRdb redid the calling of the reads with MiXCR, one entry per CDR3 protein. The sample consists of more than 200,000 distinct CDR3 sequences, approximately 10% of them appearing once. Whole-study results and caveats: The study identified carriers of CMV plus the relevant HLA from cumulative public TCR beta family frequency.

On this clonotype: Its antigen remains unknown.

Trimming removed 5 bases from V and 2 bases from J, with 10 bases in between. The CDR3 extends over 14 amino acids. Germline CDR1 is SQVTM and CDR2 is ANQGSEA. The rearrangement joins TRBV29-1 to TRBJ2-6; D gene unclear. Sequencing was carried out using PBMCs. This clonotype was obtained from a human donor in good health (CMV status not recorded). Some clones in this sample may be carry-over from other donors' samples. The CDR3 region has the DNA TGCAGCGTTATAGTGGCAGCTGGGGCCAACGTCCTGACTTTC. Its translation: CSVIVAAGANVLTF.